This TCR beta chain was identified in a study of T cell therapy after organ transplantation. Study-wide background: Most of the ten patients were clinical responders. Study results and limitations: Minimal repertoire change after therapy followed marked pretherapy expansions in nonresponders.

Remarks on this clone: What it recognizes is unknown.

The assay was immunoSEQ multiplex PCR, and TCRdb's table has in-frame clones only and misses some. The sample holds 40,000 to 60,000 clones, over 90% seen once. Trimming left V 4 bases short and J 4 bases short, with 13 bases between. Germline CDR1 reads MNHNS; CDR2 reads SASEGT. The CDR3 consists of 15 residues. Sequencing was performed on CD8+ T cells from blood, taken before autologous CMV-specific T cell therapy. The chain employs TRBV6-1 and TRBJ2-2; D possibly corresponds to TRBD2 (6 bases). This receptor was identified in a human patient who had received a solid organ transplant and had CMV disease. CDR3 coding DNA: TGTGCCAGCAGTGTTGTAGCGGAAACCACCGGGGAGCTGTTTTTT. As protein: CASSVVAETTGELFF.